Ten or more counts support the clone carrying this T cell receptor beta chain. No antigen is known for it. Semi-nested PCR with Nested Universal Primer A followed constant-region reverse priming of full-length variable regions. Via MiXCR, TCRdb re-called the 5' RACE reads, giving one row per CDR3 protein. The data contain about 11,000 distinct CDR3 sequences, about a quarter of them singletons. After removal of 5 bases from V and 0 bases from J, the junction contained 3 bases not matched to a gene. Germline V gene lookup returns CDR1 GTSNPN and CDR2 SVGIG (reference sequence). The CDR3 runs to 14 residues. The sorted Tregs were CD4+CD25+CD127-/low cells. Study results and caveats: The TCR gene usage of tumor memory CD4+ T cells clustered together with blood and lymph node memory CD4+ cells and with lymph node naive CD4+ cells. Tumor Treg TCRs overlapped most with tumor naive CD4+ cells. The larger cohort examined one V-J beta rearrangement, not whole repertoires.

The TCR comes from a female donor with breast cancer. The J gene is TRBJ2-1, the V gene TRBV30; TRBD2 matches at 8 bases. The sample comprised Tregs sorted from a lymph node. In DNA, the CDR3 is TGTGCCTGGGATCGGGGGGGCTCCTACAATGAGCAGTTCTTC. Translating it yields CAWDRGGSYNEQFF.